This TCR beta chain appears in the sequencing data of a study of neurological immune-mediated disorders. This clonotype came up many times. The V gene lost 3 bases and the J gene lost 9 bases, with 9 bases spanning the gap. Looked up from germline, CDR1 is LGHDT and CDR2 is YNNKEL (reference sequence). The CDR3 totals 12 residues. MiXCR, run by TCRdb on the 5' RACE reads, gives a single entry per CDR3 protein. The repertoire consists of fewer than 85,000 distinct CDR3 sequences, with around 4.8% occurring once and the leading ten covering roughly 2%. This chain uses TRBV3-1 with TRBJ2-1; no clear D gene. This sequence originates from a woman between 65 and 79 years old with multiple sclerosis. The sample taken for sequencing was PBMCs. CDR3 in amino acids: CASSQGLSEQFF. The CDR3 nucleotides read TGTGCCAGCAGCCAGGGTTTGAGTGAGCAGTTCTTC.